These T cell receptor beta chains were read from a single sample in a study of cytomegalovirus exposure and HLA in healthy donors. Repertoires were generated with immunoSEQ multiplex PCR, while TCRdb's copy carries only in-frame clones and drops some. Here the sample spans 26,000 or so clones, 75% to 85% being singletons. The material sequenced was PBMCs. The receptors stem from a male donor in good health and CMV-seronegative. The CDR3 runs from the conserved cysteine through the conserved F or W. Fields, in order: J gene, V gene, D gene, CDR3 protein. D genes are given only for firm matches.

J gene: TRBJ2-5; V gene: TRBV5-5; D gene: .; CDR3 protein: CASDRRGTGETQYF
J gene: TRBJ2-2; V gene: TRBV5-8; D gene: TRBD1; CDR3 protein: CASSATGGAAGELFF
J gene: TRBJ2-3; V gene: TRBV28; D gene: .; CDR3 protein: CASSLPYSLPSALTDTQYF
J gene: TRBJ1-1; V gene: TRBV6-1; D gene: .; CDR3 protein: CASSEPGRDMNTEAFF
J gene: TRBJ1-2; V gene: TRBV14; D gene: TRBD1; CDR3 protein: CASSTSWDRISYGYTF
J gene: TRBJ1-2; V gene: TRBV9; D gene: .; CDR3 protein: CASSVRQNYGYTF
J gene: TRBJ1-4; V gene: TRBV6-1; D gene: TRBD1; CDR3 protein: CASSAKGAPLEKLFF
J gene: TRBJ1-5; V gene: TRBV2; D gene: .; CDR3 protein: CASSDQTGNQPQHF
J gene: TRBJ1-4; V gene: TRBV19; D gene: TRBD1; CDR3 protein: CASTKHGGTGGEKLFF
J gene: TRBJ1-4; V gene: TRBV5-1; D gene: .; CDR3 protein: CASSLTDRAYEKLFF
J gene: TRBJ2-7; V gene: TRBV28; D gene: TRBD1; CDR3 protein: CASSPGTVTWYEQYF
J gene: TRBJ1-2; V gene: TRBV2; D gene: TRBD1; CDR3 protein: CASSEGTGGLYGYTF
J gene: TRBJ2-7; V gene: TRBV7-9; D gene: .; CDR3 protein: CASSFSGSLSEQYF
J gene: TRBJ2-7; V gene: TRBV27; D gene: TRBD2; CDR3 protein: CASSLEAGRGEQYF
J gene: TRBJ2-5; V gene: TRBV14; D gene: TRBD2; CDR3 protein: CASSLQRDPRGETQYF
J gene: TRBJ2-6; V gene: TRBV6-1; D gene: TRBD1; CDR3 protein: CASSEAPPWDSSSGANVLTF
J gene: TRBJ2-2; V gene: TRBV7-9; D gene: TRBD1; CDR3 protein: CASSRARTGRYTGELFF
J gene: TRBJ2-5; V gene: TRBV9; D gene: .; CDR3 protein: CASRGDIRETQYF
J gene: TRBJ2-2; V gene: TRBV5-5; D gene: .; CDR3 protein: CASTPPGIDTGELFF
J gene: TRBJ2-2; V gene: TRBV7-6; D gene: TRBD2; CDR3 protein: CASSLEASGAGELFF
J gene: TRBJ2-3; V gene: TRBV7-6; D gene: .; CDR3 protein: CASSLSRDTQYF
J gene: TRBJ2-2; V gene: TRBV2; D gene: .; CDR3 protein: CASSPSRVSNTGELFF
J gene: TRBJ2-2; V gene: TRBV9; D gene: .; CDR3 protein: CASSVEGHLTGELFF
J gene: TRBJ2-1; V gene: TRBV4-1; D gene: .; CDR3 protein: CASSQALPRGIEQFF
J gene: TRBJ1-5; V gene: TRBV7-9; D gene: .; CDR3 protein: CSSSQGGDNQPQHF
J gene: TRBJ1-1; V gene: TRBV28; D gene: TRBD1; CDR3 protein: CASTWGTGSTEAFF
J gene: TRBJ2-7; V gene: TRBV14; D gene: TRBD2; CDR3 protein: CASSPHLWGGSHYEQYF
J gene: TRBJ1-5; V gene: TRBV9; D gene: .; CDR3 protein: CASSVDSGDQPQHF
J gene: TRBJ2-1; V gene: TRBV11-3; D gene: TRBD1; CDR3 protein: CASSWTGGNEQFF
J gene: TRBJ2-2; V gene: TRBV9; D gene: TRBD2; CDR3 protein: CASSPRGGAGGELFF
J gene: TRBJ1-2; V gene: TRBV18; D gene: TRBD1; CDR3 protein: CASSPPQGPMSYGYTF
J gene: TRBJ2-5; V gene: TRBV7-2; D gene: .; CDR3 protein: CASSSITGRQETQYF
J gene: TRBJ2-3; V gene: TRBV7-2; D gene: .; CDR3 protein: CASSLIGGESTDTQYF
J gene: TRBJ1-6; V gene: TRBV6-1; D gene: TRBD1; CDR3 protein: CASLTGTGGYSPLHF
J gene: TRBJ1-4; V gene: TRBV19; D gene: TRBD1; CDR3 protein: CASSFRQGFNEKLFF
J gene: TRBJ2-5; V gene: TRBV5-1; D gene: TRBD1; CDR3 protein: CASSMDRGPSLTQYF
J gene: TRBJ2-7; V gene: TRBV29-1; D gene: TRBD2; CDR3 protein: CSGVAGDYEQYF
J gene: TRBJ2-6; V gene: TRBV27; D gene: .; CDR3 protein: CASSPLTVAGANVLTF
J gene: TRBJ2-2; V gene: TRBV7-2; D gene: .; CDR3 protein: CASSFSGVTGELFF
J gene: .; V gene: TRBV4-1; D gene: TRBD2; CDR3 protein: CASSQDGTSGTYEQYF
J gene: TRBJ1-2; V gene: TRBV19; D gene: TRBD1; CDR3 protein: CASSISTGGYGYTF
J gene: TRBJ1-1; V gene: TRBV18; D gene: .; CDR3 protein: CASSPSGSNTEAFF
J gene: TRBJ2-3; V gene: TRBV2; D gene: TRBD1; CDR3 protein: CASSARTGVPDTQYF
J gene: TRBJ2-7; V gene: TRBV7-9; D gene: TRBD2; CDR3 protein: CASSRLAGETYEQYF
J gene: TRBJ2-5; V gene: TRBV19; D gene: TRBD1; CDR3 protein: CASSPWTRGETQYF
J gene: TRBJ2-1; V gene: TRBV4-2; D gene: TRBD2; CDR3 protein: CASSQEWTSGSYEQFF
J gene: TRBJ2-1; V gene: TRBV27; D gene: TRBD2; CDR3 protein: CASSSYSGVREGENNEQFF
J gene: TRBJ2-1; V gene: TRBV7-2; D gene: .; CDR3 protein: CASSLGAYNEQFF
J gene: TRBJ2-7; V gene: TRBV7-9; D gene: TRBD1; CDR3 protein: CASSYGTGRPYEQYF
J gene: TRBJ2-7; V gene: TRBV5-1; D gene: .; CDR3 protein: CASSRGDYEQYF
J gene: TRBJ2-5; V gene: TRBV27; D gene: TRBD2; CDR3 protein: CASSLGTSGKETQYF
J gene: TRBJ1-1; V gene: TRBV5-8; D gene: .; CDR3 protein: CASSFGLAGDTEAFF